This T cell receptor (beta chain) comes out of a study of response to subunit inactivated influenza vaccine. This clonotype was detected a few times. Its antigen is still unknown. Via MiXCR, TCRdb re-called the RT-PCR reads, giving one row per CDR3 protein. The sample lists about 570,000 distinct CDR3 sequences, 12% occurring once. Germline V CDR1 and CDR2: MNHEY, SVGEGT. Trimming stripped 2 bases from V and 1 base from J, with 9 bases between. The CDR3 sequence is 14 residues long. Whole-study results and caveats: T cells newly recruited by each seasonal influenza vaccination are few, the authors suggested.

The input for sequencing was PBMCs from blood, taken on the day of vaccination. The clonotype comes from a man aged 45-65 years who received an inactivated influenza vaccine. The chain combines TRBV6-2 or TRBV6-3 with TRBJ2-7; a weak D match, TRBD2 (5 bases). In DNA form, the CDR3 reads TGTGCCAGCAGTTACGTTGGCGGGTCCTACGAGCAGTACTTC. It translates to CASSYVGGSYEQYF.